This is a list of T cell receptor beta chains from one sample in a study of shared clonotypes between healthy human individuals. Using immunoSEQ multiplex PCR, the repertoire was profiled, and TCRdb retains in-frame clones only, with some absent. This sample yields roughly 2.4 million clones, of which 95% are seen a single time; roughly 0.13% belongs to the top ten. The sample comprised naive CD4+ T cells sorted from blood. These receptors were obtained from a man between 18 and 35 years old in good health. CDR3s include the opening cysteine and the closing phenylalanine or tryptophan. D genes are given only for firm matches. Size values are once, few and many counts, or a class for expanded clones, and some rows have none.

TGCGCCAGCAGCTTGGATGCAGGGGGAAACACCATATATTTT | CASSLDAGGNTIYF | - | TRBV5-1 | - | TRBJ1-3
TGTGCCAGCAGTCCTGGACTAGCGGCCCCAGAGACCCAGTACTTC | CASSPGLAAPETQYF | - | TRBV6-5 | TRBD2 | TRBJ2-5
TGCGCCAGCAGCCAAGATCGAAGACAGGGGGTAGACTACAATGAGCAGTTCTTC | CASSQDRRQGVDYNEQFF | - | TRBV4-1 | TRBD1 | TRBJ2-1
TGTGCCAGCAGTGAAATAACAAAAGTCTCTGGGGCCAACGTCCTGACTTTC | CASSEITKVSGANVLTF | - | TRBV6-1 | - | TRBJ2-6
TGCGCCAGCAGCTCGGGGGACCGCACCTCCTACGAGCAGTACTTC | CASSSGDRTSYEQYF | - | TRBV5-1 | - | TRBJ2-7
TGTGCCAGCTCTATTAACTATGGCTACACCTTC | CASSINYGYTF | - | TRBV28 | - | TRBJ1-2
TGTGCTAGTGGTTTGTCTACTGCGGGCCAGTACTTC | CASGLSTAGQYF | once | TRBV12-5 | - | TRBJ2-5
TGTGCCAGCAGTTGGGGTTTCAATTTTCGAGCTTTCTTT | CASSWGFNFRAFF | - | TRBV27 | - | TRBJ1-1
TGTGCCAGCAGCCTCGGACAGGGGCGCTACGAGCAGTACTTC | CASSLGQGRYEQYF | - | TRBV5-6 | TRBD1 | TRBJ2-7
TGCGCCAGCAGCTTGGGACAGGGGGCAGAGACCCAGTACTTC | CASSLGQGAETQYF | few | TRBV5-1 | TRBD1 | TRBJ2-5
TGTGCCAGCAGTGAAAGTATGACTTACAATGAGCAGTTCTTC | CASSESMTYNEQFF | - | TRBV25-1 | - | TRBJ2-1
TGTGCCATCAGTGAACAGGACTACGCTGGCTACACCTTC | CAISEQDYAGYTF | - | TRBV10-3 | - | TRBJ1-2
TGTGCCTGGAGTGTACAGCTTAATCAGCCCCAGCATTTT | CAWSVQLNQPQHF | - | TRBV30 | - | TRBJ1-5
TGTGCCAGCAGCTTATCGGGACAGGGGATTGACTATGGCTACACCTTC | CASSLSGQGIDYGYTF | - | TRBV5-4 | TRBD1 | TRBJ1-2
TGTGCCAGCAGACCCCCCGGGCCAGTCTACGAGCAGTACTTC | CASRPPGPVYEQYF | once | TRBV21-1 | - | TRBJ2-7
TGTGCCAGCAGCGCAGGGGGCAGTGGCAATCAGCCCCAGCATTTT | CASSAGGSGNQPQHF | - | TRBV9 | TRBD1 | TRBJ1-5
TGTGCCATCAGTCCTGGACAGACTAGCAATCAGCCCCAGCATTTT | CAISPGQTSNQPQHF | - | TRBV10-3 | - | TRBJ1-5
TGTGCCAGCAGTTTACTCAGGGCGGGTCTTGGCTACACCTTC | CASSLLRAGLGYTF | - | TRBV28 | - | TRBJ1-2
TGTGCCAGCAGCGTAGTGGGACTAGTCACCGGGGAGCTGTTTTTT | CASSVVGLVTGELFF | - | TRBV9 | TRBD2 | TRBJ2-2
TGTGCCAGCAGTGAGGGCAGGATAACCTATAATTCACCCCTCCACTTT | CASSEGRITYNSPLHF | - | TRBV6-1 | - | TRBJ1-6
TGTGCCAGCAGTCCCCGCCCGGGGGAGCAGTACTTC | CASSPRPGEQYF | - | TRBV7-9 | - | TRBJ2-7
TGTGCCAGCAGTAAAAGCGGGAGGTACTACGAGCAGTACTTC | CASSKSGRYYEQYF | - | TRBV27 | TRBD2 | TRBJ2-7
TGTGCCAGCAGCTTTCTAGGCTCTGGGGCCAACGTCCTGACTTTC | CASSFLGSGANVLTF | - | TRBV7-3 | - | TRBJ2-6
TGTGCCAGCAGCTTATTGGGGTTGAGGGGTGAAGATGGCTACACCTTC | CASSLLGLRGEDGYTF | - | TRBV7-2 | - | TRBJ1-2
TGTGCCAGCAGCTCCCAACCTCCGGGAAGTCAAGAGACCCAGTACTTC | CASSSQPPGSQETQYF | - | TRBV11-2 | - | TRBJ2-5
TGTGCCTGGAAACCGGCAACGGGACAGCCAGAAAAAGAGCAGTACTTC | CAWKPATGQPEKEQYF | - | TRBV30 | TRBD1 | TRBJ2-7
TGTGCCAGCAGCGTTAGCATGGATACGCAGTATTTT | CASSVSMDTQYF | - | TRBV7-9 | - | TRBJ2-3
TGTGCCAGCTCACCCGCCGGGGGGGAGACCCAGTACTTC | CASSPAGGETQYF | - | TRBV18 | TRBD2 | TRBJ2-5
TGTGCCTGGAGGGGGACAGGGGGCGCCGAAACTGAAGCTTTCTTT | CAWRGTGGAETEAFF | once | TRBV30 | TRBD1 | TRBJ1-1
TGTGCCAGCAGTCTTACAGTTTCCTACGAGCAGTACTTC | CASSLTVSYEQYF | - | TRBV6-5 | - | TRBJ2-7
TGTGCCTGGAGTGTACGTAGGAATGAAAAACTGTTTTTT | CAWSVRRNEKLFF | - | TRBV30 | - | TRBJ1-4
TGTGCCAGCAGCGAAAGCCGGGCCGATAGCAATCAGCCCCAGCATTTT | CASSESRADSNQPQHF | - | TRBV9 | - | TRBJ1-5
TGTGCCAGCAGCCAGCCCCGGACTAGCGGGTACGCAGATACGCAGTATTTT | CASSQPRTSGYADTQYF | - | TRBV7-8 | TRBD2 | TRBJ2-3
TGTGCTAGTGGTTTGAGACTAGCGGCCTCCTACAATGAGCAGTTCTTC | CASGLRLAASYNEQFF | - | TRBV12-5 | TRBD2 | TRBJ2-1
TGTGCCAGCACGAGACAGGACCCGAACACTGAAGCTTTCTTT | CASTRQDPNTEAFF | - | TRBV2 | - | TRBJ1-1
TGTGCCAGCCAACCCGTTTCTAGGGCCAACGTCCTGACTTTC | CASQPVSRANVLTF | - | TRBV5-4 | - | TRBJ2-6